These 31 T cell receptor beta chains were sequenced from one sample in a study of control samples from healthy donors and cancer patients. The data were produced by immunoSEQ multiplex PCR, yet TCRdb's version contains in-frame clones alone and is incomplete. The table shows more than 120,000 clones, with around 90% occurring only once. The specimen sequenced was blood. The receptors here all came from a man younger than 45 in good health.

The chain has TRBV4-2 and TRBJ1-4; 7 bases fit TRBD1. CDR1 is LGHNA and CDR2 is YNFKEQ in the germline V gene. The V segment lost 6 bases and the J segment 8 bases; nucleotides outside the gene matches: 21. This CDR3 has 18 residues. CDR3 residues: CASSHNTGDYTLREKLFF. DNA for the CDR3: TGTGCCAGCAGTCATAATACAGGGGACTATACCCTCCGGGAAAAACTGTTTTTT.

The chain uses TRBV19 and TRBJ1-5; TRBD1 aligns across 8 bases. Germline trimming cut 6 bases from V and 2 bases from J; bases unmatched to any gene: 12. CDR1 is LNHDA and CDR2 is SQIVND in the germline V gene (reference sequence). The CDR3 is 17 amino acids. The CDR3 nucleotides read TGTGCCAGTAGGCCAACTCAGGGGGCGAAAGGCAATCAGCCCCAGCATTTT. Translation gives CASRPTQGAKGNQPQHF.

This clone was detected once. V gene TRBV5-4 combines with J gene TRBJ2-1; D possibly corresponds to TRBD2 (7 bases). The CDR3 contains 17 residues. Trimming cost V 0 bases and J 0 bases, with 13 bases left between them. Germline assignment: CDR1 SGHNT and CDR2 YYREEE (reference sequence). The CDR3 DNA reads TGTGCCAGCAGCTTGGGCGGGGGCCGGAGCTCCTACAATGAGCAGTTCTTC. Translating it yields CASSLGGGRSSYNEQFF.

This clone was counted once. The CDR3 sequence is CASSSVSGELFF. For the CDR3, the DNA is TGTGCCAGCAGTTCGGTTTCCGGGGAGCTGTTTTTT. The J gene is TRBJ2-2, the V gene TRBV27; D is unresolved. Germline CDR1 MNHEY, CDR2 SMNVEV (reference sequence). This CDR3 comprises 12 residues. V was clipped by 4 bases and J by 6 bases, with 6 bases between them.

The V gene is TRBV19, the J gene TRBJ2-6, with D possibly matching TRBD2 (5 bases). Germline V lookup: CDR1 LNHDA, CDR2 SQIVND (reference sequence). Trimming removed 2 bases from V and 3 bases from J, with 8 bases in between. CDR3 size: 15 residues. The CDR3 is CASSIFGDGANVLTF. The CDR3 nucleotides are TGTGCCAGTAGTATATTCGGGGATGGGGCCAACGTCCTGACTTTC.

The V gene is TRBV5-1, the J gene TRBJ2-3; 10 positions match TRBD2. V trimming: 6 bases; J trimming: 4 bases; junction bases outside the gene matches: 5. Germline CDR1 reads SGHRS; CDR2 reads YFSETQ. This CDR3 has 14 amino acids. The CDR3 sequence: CASTTSGVADTQYF. The CDR3 region has the DNA TGCGCCAGCACCACTAGCGGGGTTGCAGATACGCAGTATTTT.

The DNA for the CDR3 is TGTGCCAGCAGTCCGCGGACAGGTGGGGAGCTGTTTTTT. Amino acids: CASSPRTGGELFF. The chain combines TRBV5-4 with TRBJ2-2, with TRBD1 matching over 7 bases. Germline CDR1 and CDR2: SGHNT and YYREEE (reference sequence). There are 13 residues in the CDR3. Trimming removed 5 bases from V and 8 bases from J; junction bases left unmatched: 6.

The genes are TRBV10-3 and TRBJ2-2; 12 nucleotides line up with TRBD2. The CDR3 totals 18 residues. J gave up 2 bases and V 0 bases, and 4 bases lay outside the gene matches. Per germline, CDR1 ENHRY and CDR2 SYGVKD. The CDR3 nucleotides read TGTGCCATCAGTGAGTCTGGACTAGCGGGGATCAACACCGGGGAGCTGTTTTTT. Its translation: CAISESGLAGINTGELFF.

The chain's CDR3 is CASSYSEEVSGNTIYF. Here the CDR3 DNA reads TGTGCCAGCAGTTACTCAGAGGAGGTCTCTGGAAACACCATATATTTT. The gene calls are TRBV6-5 and TRBJ1-3; D call uncertain. In germline, CDR1 is MNHEY, CDR2 SVGAGI. V lost 0 bases, J lost 0 bases, and 9 bases lay in between. This CDR3 has 16 amino acids.

The rearrangement joins TRBV21-1 to TRBJ2-1; TRBD1, as called in the table, went unchecked against the DNA. TRBV21-1 counts as a pseudogene. The CDR3 is 14 amino acids. This chain's CDR3 is CASSKRTGKSEQFF. The CDR3 nucleotides read TGTGCCAGCAGCAAGCGGACAGGGAAGAGTGAGCAGTTCTTC.

The rearrangement uses TRBV19 and TRBJ1-5; 10 nucleotides match TRBD1. Unmatched junction bases numbered 8, after V lost 6 bases and J lost 0 bases. CDR1 and CDR2 (germline): LNHDA, SQIVND (reference sequence). The CDR3 consists of 17 residues. CDR3: CASSDRGLGNSNQPQHF. The CDR3, as DNA: TGTGCCAGTAGCGACAGGGGGCTGGGGAATAGCAATCAGCCCCAGCATTTT.

CDR3 in amino acids: CASSRVTQSSYEQYF. CDR3 in DNA: TGCGCCAGCAGCAGAGTGACGCAGAGCTCCTACGAGCAGTACTTC. This chain joins TRBV5-1 and TRBJ2-7; D is undetermined. Trimming took off 4 bases at V and 0 bases at J, with 14 bases between the two ends. Germline V CDR1 and CDR2: SGHRS, YFSETQ. This CDR3 is built from 15 residues.

V gene TRBV10-3 combines with J gene TRBJ2-6; D is unresolved. This CDR3 comprises 17 residues. Germline V gene data show CDR1 as ENHRY and CDR2 as SYGVKD. The ends were cut back, 2 bases at V and 0 bases at J, with 11 bases in the middle. In nucleotides, the CDR3 is TGTGCCATCAGTGAGCCCCGGTTCGACTCTGGGGCCAACGTCCTGACTTTC. It yields the protein CAISEPRFDSGANVLTF.

This clone has just one count. The chain joins TRBV19 to TRBJ1-3, with D perhaps matching TRBD1 (5 bases). With 2 bases removed from V and 1 base from J, the gap between germline ends came to 9 bases. CDR3 length: 15 amino acids. CDR1 is LNHDA, CDR2 SQIVND, per germline (reference sequence). The CDR3 sequence is CASSIRGDSGNTIYF. CDR3 DNA: TGTGCCAGTAGTATAAGGGGTGATTCTGGAAACACCATATATTTT.

The chain joins TRBV5-1 to TRBJ1-3; D is unclear. Between the trimmed V and J ends, which lost 0 bases and 0 bases, there was a span of 13 bases. The CDR3 length is 17 residues. Germline V gives CDR1 SGHRS, CDR2 YFSETQ. DNA for the CDR3: TGCGCCAGCAGCTTGGAAGGTCCCGGCAGCTCTGGAAACACCATATATTTT. Its translation: CASSLEGPGSSGNTIYF. Full variable domain (outside the CDR3, taken from reference TRBV5-1 and TRBJ1-3): KAGVTQTPRYLIKTRGQQVTLSCSPISGHRSVSWYQQTPGQGLQFLFEYFSETQRNKGNFPGRFSGRQFSNSRSEMNVSTLELGDSALYLCASSLEGPGSSGNTIYFGEGSWLTVV.

This clone was observed once. This chain uses TRBV9 with TRBJ1-4; 8 nucleotides align to TRBD1. CDR1 and CDR2 from the germline V gene are SGDLS and YYNGEE. Unmatched junction bases numbered 6, after V lost 3 bases and J lost 5 bases. The CDR3 totals 15 residues. As DNA, the CDR3 is TGTGCCAGCAGCGCAGGACAGGGAGGGAATGAAAAACTGTTTTTT. It translates to CASSAGQGGNEKLFF.

The J gene is TRBJ2-3, the V gene TRBV5-7; 7 nucleotides agree with TRBD1. TRBV5-7 is an ORF for which the function is uncertain. There are 17 residues in the CDR3. Trimming at V came to 3 bases and at J to 0 bases, leaving 10 bases not matched to a gene. CDR3 nucleotide sequence: TGTGCCAGCAGCTCTTTCGACAGGGACGAAAGCACAGATACGCAGTATTTT. Residues: CASSSFDRDESTDTQYF.

The J gene is TRBJ2-2, the V gene TRBV24-1; TRBD1 matches at 7 bases. The V gene's germline CDR1 is KGHDR and CDR2 SFDVKD. The CDR3 length is 16 residues. V shed 3 bases, J shed 1 base, and the junction held 4 bases outside the gene matches. The CDR3 loop is CATSDAGTVNTGELFF. The CDR3 nucleotides read TGTGCCACCAGTGATGCCGGGACAGTGAACACCGGGGAGCTGTTTTTT.

With respect to this clone: Other nucleotide sequences from this sample produce the same CDR3. V is TRBV27 and J is TRBJ2-2; 13 bases fit TRBD2. Germline V gene data show CDR1 as MNHEY and CDR2 as SMNVEV (reference sequence). With V trimmed by 8 bases and J by 6 bases, 3 bases remained unmatched. This CDR3 region has 14 residues. CDR3 residues: CASELAGGSGELFF. CDR3 DNA: TGTGCCAGCGAACTAGCGGGGGGGTCCGGGGAGCTGTTTTTT.

The rearrangement links TRBV1 to TRBJ1-2; the table assigns TRBD1, which was not confirmed against the DNA. TRBV1 is termed a pseudogene. This CDR3 is 14 amino acids long. The CDR3 nucleotides are TGCACCAGCAGCCAAGATTGCCAGGACTATGGCTACACCTTC. This codes for CTSSQDCQDYGYTF.

The chain couples TRBV3-1 (or the pseudogene TRBV3-2) to TRBJ2-3, with 8 positions matching TRBD2. In germline, CDR1 is LGHDT, CDR2 YNNKEL (reference sequence). The CDR3 contains 15 residues. V lost 4 bases, J lost 1 base, and 4 bases stayed unmatched. The CDR3 is CASSRTTSGTDTQYF. The CDR3 nucleotides are TGTGCCAGCAGCCGGACGACTAGCGGCACAGATACGCAGTATTTT.

This chain connects TRBV2 to TRBJ1-1; 8 positions match TRBD1. The CDR3 is 15 residues long. CDR1 and CDR2 (germline): SNHLY, FYNNEI. The V segment lost 4 bases and the J segment 7 bases; nucleotides outside the gene matches: 11. In DNA, the CDR3 is TGTGCCAGCAGTGTCAGGGGGCTCGGTTTGGATGAAGCTTTCTTT. Protein product: CASSVRGLGLDEAFF.

This clone was seen a single time. V gene TRBV6-1 combines with J gene TRBJ1-3; possible D gene TRBD1, 5 bases. The V gene's germline CDR1 is MNHNS and CDR2 SASEGT. Trimming stripped 2 bases from V and 0 bases from J, with 11 bases between. This CDR3 is 16 amino acids long. CDR3 amino acids: CASSEWQGNSGNTIYF. Here the CDR3 DNA reads TGTGCCAGCAGTGAATGGCAGGGTAACTCTGGAAACACCATATATTTT.

V and J are TRBV27 and TRBJ2-2; 7 nucleotides line up with TRBD1. Trimming removed 5 bases from V and 4 bases from J; junction bases left unmatched: 4. CDR1 and CDR2 from the germline V gene are MNHEY and SMNVEV (reference sequence). This CDR3 is built from 14 residues. In DNA, the CDR3 is TGTGCCAGCAGTACCTGGGACAGCACCGGGGAGCTGTTTTTT. Its translation: CASSTWDSTGELFF.

The V gene is TRBV7-9, the J gene TRBJ2-1, with TRBD1 matching 9 bases. The CDR3 totals 13 residues. V shed 5 bases and J 12 bases; nucleotides not matched to a gene: 8. Looked up from germline, CDR1 is SEHNR and CDR2 is FQNEAQ (reference sequence). The CDR3: CASSQTQDRGQFF. In DNA form, the CDR3 reads TGTGCCAGCAGCCAGACCCAGGACAGGGGGCAGTTCTTC.

V usage is TRBV27 and J usage is TRBJ1-1; the D is unclear. Trimming left V 5 bases short and J 5 bases short, with 24 bases between. Germline V lookup: CDR1 MNHEY, CDR2 SMNVEV (reference sequence). The CDR3 loop spans 17 amino acids. CDR3 nucleotides: TGTGCCAGCAGTCCGCACCGACAAGGTAGGATTGGGACTGAAGCTTTCTTT. It encodes CASSPHRQGRIGTEAFF.

J is TRBJ2-7 and V is TRBV9, with 10 bases that match TRBD1. Germline V gene sequence: CDR1 SGDLS, CDR2 YYNGEE. The V gene end was trimmed by 0 bases and the J gene end by 3 bases; junction bases not matched to a gene: 0. The CDR3 loop spans 14 amino acids. CDR3 in DNA: TGTGCCAGCAGCGTAGGGGACAGGGGCTACGAGCAGTACTTC. Its translation is CASSVGDRGYEQYF.

The V call is TRBV6-5, the J call TRBJ1-1; D unclear. Germline V CDR1 and CDR2: MNHEY, SVGAGI. V lost 8 bases and J lost 0, with 16 bases in between. The CDR3 sequence is 15 residues long. The DNA for the CDR3 is TGTGCCAGCGGCAGTTCAAGATTACTGAACACTGAAGCTTTCTTT. Translation gives CASGSSRLLNTEAFF.

This clone appeared a single time. J is TRBJ1-2 and V is TRBV4-2; perhaps TRBD1 as D (6 bases). Germline CDR1 LGHNA, CDR2 YNFKEQ. This CDR3 has 15 residues. V dropped 4 bases and J dropped 1 base, with 13 bases sitting between them. The CDR3 region is CASSPRWTVNYGYTF. CDR3 nucleotides: TGTGCCAGCAGCCCTCGTTGGACAGTTAACTATGGCTACACCTTC.

The chain uses TRBV28 and TRBJ1-6; D may be TRBD1 (5 bases). Germline V CDR1 and CDR2: MDHEN, SYDVKM. This CDR3 contains 16 residues. Trimming took off 2 bases at V and 2 bases at J, with 10 bases between the two ends. CDR3 bases: TGTGCCAGCAGTTTAACCCCACAGGCCTATAATTCACCCCTCCACTTT. This sequence encodes CASSLTPQAYNSPLHF.

The V call is TRBV9, the J call TRBJ1-6; 9 bases match TRBD1. In germline, CDR1 is SGDLS, CDR2 YYNGEE. This CDR3 region has 14 residues. J lost 9 bases, V lost 3 bases, and 4 bases had no gene match. CDR3 sequence reads: CASSDRDRVSPLHF. The CDR3 bases are TGTGCCAGCAGCGACCGGGACAGGGTTTCACCCCTCCACTTT.